The 17 T cell receptor beta chains listed next were all sequenced from one sample in a study of T-cell reconstitution after alpha-beta-depleted transplantation in children. Unique molecular identifiers were built into the TCRbeta library. From the PCR reads, TCRdb called clonotypes with MiXCR, one entry per CDR3 protein. The sample yields roughly 610,000 distinct CDR3 sequences, 8% to 11% seen once. The sample here was PBMCs from the stem cell graft donor, taken from the stem cell graft. The receptor set was obtained from a human donor who donated a stem cell graft to a child with acute myeloid leukemia.

This chain joins TRBV5-1 and TRBJ2-1; possible D gene TRBD2, 6 bases. Germline V CDR1 and CDR2: SGHRS, YFSETQ. Trimming shortened V by 3 bases and J by 0 bases, and 13 bases separated the two germline ends. This CDR3 has 16 amino acids. CDR3 DNA: TGCGCCAGCAGCTCGGGACTCCTTAGCTCCTACAATGAGCAGTTCTTC. Translated: CASSSGLLSSYNEQFF.

This CDR3 reads CASSPRGTSGSPTYEQYF. DNA for the CDR3: TGTGCCAGCAGCCCCCGGGGGACTAGCGGGAGTCCCACCTACGAGCAGTACTTC. V gene TRBV11-1 combines with J gene TRBJ2-7; TRBD2 aligns across 14 bases. V trimming: 5 bases; J trimming: 2 bases; junction bases outside the gene matches: 11. Per germline, CDR1 SGHAT and CDR2 FQDESV (reference sequence). CDR3 length: 18 amino acids.

The chain uses TRBV20-1 and TRBJ1-5; no reliable D call. The germline V gene has CDR1 DFQATT and CDR2 SNEGSKA (reference sequence). Trimming pared 3 bases from V and 3 bases from J, leaving 9 bases between. The CDR3 is 13 amino acids. CDR3 in DNA: TGCAGTGCTAGCGCGGGGATCAATCAGCCCCAGCATTTT. Its protein is CSASAGINQPQHF.

This clonotype has more than one count but fewer than ten. This chain links TRBV20-1 with TRBJ2-7; D is undetermined. Trimming shortened V by 0 bases and J by 4 bases, and 19 bases separated the two germline ends. This CDR3 comprises 16 residues. CDR1 is DFQATT and CDR2 is SNEGSKA in the germline V gene (reference sequence). The CDR3 DNA reads TGCAGTGCTAGAGACCCTCGGGCAGCGACGGTATACGAGCAGTACTTC. This encodes CSARDPRAATVYEQYF.

The V gene is TRBV7-3, the J gene TRBJ2-1; 7 positions match TRBD2. The CDR3 is 14 amino acids. Trimming cost V 2 bases and J 7 bases; bases outside gene matches: 5. Germline loops: CDR1 SGHTA, CDR2 FQGTGA. The CDR3 spells CASSLGWGGNEQFF. In DNA form, the CDR3 reads TGTGCCAGCAGCTTAGGTTGGGGGGGGAATGAGCAGTTCTTC.

The sample holds a few counts of this clonotype. CDR3 nucleotides: TGTGCCACCAGACCCGGGTTCTCCTACGAGCAGTACTTC. Its protein product is CATRPGFSYEQYF. The chain uses TRBV15 and TRBJ2-7; the D is unclear. The V gene's germline CDR1 is LNHNV and CDR2 YYDKDF (reference sequence). V lost 6 bases and J 0 bases, leaving 9 bases between the germline ends. The CDR3 extends over 13 amino acids.

The table lists this clonotype with a few counts. V usage is TRBV27 and J usage is TRBJ2-5, with 12 bases lining up with TRBD2. This CDR3 comprises 15 residues. Trimming at V came to 5 bases and at J to 5 bases, leaving 6 bases not matched to a gene. Germline assignment: CDR1 MNHEY and CDR2 SMNVEV (reference sequence). The CDR3 here is CASSPLTSGSETQYF. CDR3 bases: TGTGCCAGCAGTCCTCTGACTAGCGGGAGTGAGACCCAGTACTTC.

This clonotype was found a few times. The rearrangement links TRBV6-1 to TRBJ2-1; TRBD2 matches 8 bases. This CDR3 has 13 residues. Per germline, CDR1 MNHNS and CDR2 SASEGT. With V trimmed by 10 bases and J by 6 bases, 8 bases remained unmatched. CDR3 protein: CATTSGAGNEQFF. DNA for the CDR3: TGTGCCACCACTAGCGGCGCGGGCAATGAGCAGTTCTTC.

The V gene is TRBV10-3, the J gene TRBJ2-3; 14 bases match TRBD2. V dropped 7 bases and J dropped 0; count of bases not matched to a gene: 12. The CDR3 has 19 residues. Germline V CDR1 and CDR2: ENHRY, SYGVKD. The CDR3 reads CAINNLGLAGVGSTDTQYF. CDR3 sequence (DNA): TGTGCCATCAATAACTTGGGACTAGCGGGAGTAGGTAGCACAGATACGCAGTATTTT.

This clonotype was counted a few times. This rearrangement joins TRBV30 to TRBJ2-1; maybe TRBD2 (5 bases). CDR1 GTSNPN and CDR2 SVGIG come from the germline V gene (reference sequence). With 3 bases removed from V and 7 bases from J, the gap between germline ends came to 10 bases. The CDR3 contains 12 residues. CDR3 residues: CAWSPDWNEQFF. The CDR3 DNA follows: TGTGCCTGGAGCCCGGACTGGAATGAGCAGTTCTTC. Drawing the rest from reference TRBV30 and TRBJ2-1, the complete variable domain is SQTIHQWPATLVQPVGSPLSLECTVEGTSNPNLYWYRQAAGRGLQLLFYSVGIGQISSEVPQNLSASRPQDRQFILSSKKLLLSDSGFYLCAWSPDWNEQFFGPGTRLTVL.

This clonotype was found a few times. The chain is built from TRBV18 and TRBJ2-3; D remains unclear. V gave up 1 base and J gave up 4 bases, with 12 bases separating them. Germline CDR1 reads KGHSH; CDR2 reads LQKENI. The CDR3 contains 15 residues. CDR3 loop: CASSPLPGGADTQYF. CDR3 nucleotide sequence: TGTGCCAGCTCACCACTTCCAGGTGGGGCAGATACGCAGTATTTT. The full variable domain, in which reference TRBV18 and TRBJ2-3 provide the parts outside the CDR3, is NAGVMQNPRHLVRRRGQEARLRCSPMKGHSHVYWYRQLPEEGLKFMVYLQKENIIDESGMPKERFSAEFPKEGPSILRIQQVVRGDSAAYFCASSPLPGGADTQYFGPGTRLTVL.

The chain carries TRBV9 and TRBJ2-6, with D tentatively TRBD2 (6 bases). Trimming removed 5 bases from V and 0 bases from J, with 15 bases in between. CDR1 SGDLS and CDR2 YYNGEE come from the germline V gene. The CDR3 loop spans 17 amino acids. The chain's CDR3 is CASRPGLTSSGANVLTF. DNA of the CDR3: TGTGCCAGCAGACCGGGACTGACGAGCTCTGGGGCCAACGTCCTGACTTTC.

This clonotype has at least ten counts. This chain joins TRBV5-1 and TRBJ1-1; the D gene is possibly TRBD1 (5 bases). Trimming shortened V by 2 bases and J by 4 bases, and 9 bases separated the two germline ends. The V gene's germline CDR1 is SGHRS and CDR2 YFSETQ. The CDR3 is made up of 13 amino acids. CDR3 DNA: TGCGCCAGCAGCTTACAGGAAGGCACTGAAGCTTTCTTT. This encodes CASSLQEGTEAFF.

There are a few counts of this clonotype. V usage is TRBV4-3 and J usage is TRBJ1-2; D possibly corresponds to TRBD1 (6 bases). Trimming took off 0 bases at V and 6 bases at J, with 11 bases between the two ends. This CDR3 contains 14 residues. The V gene's germline CDR1 is LGHNA and CDR2 YSLEER. CDR3 protein: CASSQDLAGDGYTF. The CDR3 DNA sequence: TGCGCCAGCAGCCAAGATCTCGCAGGGGATGGCTACACCTTC.

The rearrangement uses TRBV12-3 or TRBV12-4 and TRBJ1-1, with TRBD1 as a possible D gene (5 bases). This CDR3 is 16 amino acids long. V was cut by 1 base and J by 1 base, with 13 bases left in between. The DNA of the CDR3 is TGTGCCAGCAGTTTAGGGACCGGGACCTCGAACACTGAAGCTTTCTTT. This sequence encodes CASSLGTGTSNTEAFF.

As for this clonotype: This may be a read error: a much more frequent sequence differs by one nucleotide. The chain recombines TRBV28 with TRBJ2-7; 7 bases are shared with TRBD1. The CDR3 covers 14 residues. Germline CDR1 is MDHEN and CDR2 is SYDVKM. This chain's CDR3 is CASSLIGTEYGQYF. The CDR3 nucleotides are TGTGCCAGCAGTTTAATAGGGACAGAATACGGGCAGTACTTC.

This clonotype was detected a few times. The chain combines TRBV14 with TRBJ2-3, with D possibly being TRBD2 (5 bases). With 1 base removed from V and 6 bases from J, the gap between germline ends came to 14 bases. CDR3 size: 15 residues. CDR1 SGHDN and CDR2 FVKESK come from the germline V gene. The CDR3 spells CASSQARTLTDTQYF. CDR3 in DNA: TGTGCCAGCAGCCAAGCTCGGACTCTGACCGATACGCAGTATTTT.